Listed below are T cell receptor beta chains from one sample, sequenced in a study of blood T cell repertoires in COVID-19. Sequenced by immunoSEQ multiplex PCR; TCRdb stores in-frame clones only, minus some. The sample lists about 180,000 clones, roughly four fifths occurring once. The sequenced sample was peripheral blood. These receptors were collected from a woman aged 70-85 years with COVID-19, enrolled during active disease. Each CDR3 is given with its conserved first and last residue. D genes are given only for firm matches. Rows give clone size only sometimes, using once, few, many, or a class for an expanded clone.

CDR3aa | CDR3nt | j_gene | v_gene | d_gene | abundance
CASSLSGLAGTPNDGTQYF | TGTGCCAGCAGTTTATCAGGGCTAGCGGGAACCCCCAACGACGGTACGCAGTATTTT | TRBJ2-3 | TRBV27 | TRBD2 | .
CASSSGGRTNTGELFF | TGCGCCAGCAGCTCTGGAGGGAGGACAAACACCGGGGAGCTGTTTTTT | TRBJ2-2 | TRBV5-1 | . | once
CASSPNRGAGETQYF | TGTGCCAGCAGCCCGAACCGGGGGGCAGGAGAGACCCAGTACTTC | TRBJ2-5 | TRBV9 | . | few
CASSIPGTGPNTKKRIQYF | TGTGCCAGTAGTATACCCGGGACAGGGCCAAACACTAAAAAAAGGATTCAGTACTTC | TRBJ2-4 | TRBV19 | TRBD1 | .
CATQLAGVGDTQYF | TGTGCCACCCAGCTGGCGGGAGTAGGAGATACGCAGTATTTT | TRBJ2-3 | TRBV27 | TRBD2 | .
CASSWDRFGYTEAFF | TGTGCCAGCAGCTGGGACAGGTTTGGATACACTGAAGCTTTCTTT | TRBJ1-1 | TRBV5-5 | TRBD1 | .
CASTSGEGRAKNIQYF | TGTGCCAGTACCTCGGGGGAGGGTCGAGCCAAAAACATTCAGTACTTC | TRBJ2-4 | TRBV19 | TRBD2 | .
CATSSRGPYEQYF | TGTGCCACCAGCTCCAGGGGGCCCTACGAGCAGTACTTC | TRBJ2-7 | TRBV15 | TRBD1 | once
CSASPSWGGAEQPQHF | TGCAGTGCTAGTCCATCCTGGGGAGGTGCAGAACAGCCCCAGCATTTT | TRBJ1-5 | TRBV20-1 | . | .
CSGGTGTTGELFF | TGCAGCGGGGGGACAGGGACCACCGGGGAGCTGTTTTTT | TRBJ2-2 | TRBV29-1 | TRBD1 | .
CASTRTSGIETQYF | TGTGCCAGCACCCGGACTAGCGGGATTGAGACCCAGTACTTC | TRBJ2-5 | TRBV27 | TRBD2 | .
CASSGGGIGANVLTF | TGTGCCAGCAGCGGGGGAGGGATTGGGGCCAACGTCCTGACTTTC | TRBJ2-6 | TRBV9 | TRBD2 | .
CASSLLAGRGSGNTIYF | TGTGCCAGCAGCTTACTGGCAGGGAGGGGCTCTGGAAACACCATATATTTT | TRBJ1-3 | TRBV11-2 | . | .
CASSVRHVGELFF | TGTGCCAGCAGCGTCCGACATGTCGGGGAGCTGTTTTTT | TRBJ2-2 | TRBV9 | . | .
CASSPRGDDTGELFF | TGCGCCAGCAGCCCCAGGGGGGACGACACCGGGGAGCTGTTTTTT | TRBJ2-2 | TRBV5-1 | . | .
CASSIVPGQGTEAFF | TGTGCCAGTAGTATAGTCCCGGGACAGGGCACTGAAGCTTTCTTT | TRBJ1-1 | TRBV19 | TRBD1 | once
CASGWTGTSGADTQYF | TGTGCTAGTGGTTGGACCGGGACTAGCGGAGCAGATACGCAGTATTTT | TRBJ2-3 | TRBV12-5 | TRBD2 | .
CASSQGGAGGTDTQYF | TGTGCCAGCTCACAGGGTGGAGCGGGTGGCACAGATACGCAGTATTTT | TRBJ2-3 | TRBV18 | . | few
CASNPGRGIWSNEQFF | TGTGCCAGTAATCCAGGGCGGGGGATCTGGAGCAATGAGCAGTTCTTC | TRBJ2-1 | TRBV19 | TRBD2 | .
CASSKLAESYNEQFF | TGTGCCAGCAGCAAACTAGCGGAGTCTTACAATGAGCAGTTCTTC | TRBJ2-1 | TRBV5-4 | TRBD2 | once
CASSLPVSGANVLTF | TGCGCCAGCAGCCTACCGGTATCTGGGGCCAACGTCCTGACTTTC | TRBJ2-6 | TRBV4-1 | . | .
CATSDTETRGLGEQYF | TGTGCCACCAGTGACACTGAGACCAGGGGATTGGGCGAGCAGTACTTC | TRBJ2-7 | TRBV24-1 | . | once
CATSREDTNYGYTF | TGTGCCACCAGCAGAGAGGACACTAACTATGGCTACACCTTC | TRBJ1-2 | TRBV15 | . | .
CASSRRVGYSNQPQHF | TGTGCCAGCAGCCGGAGGGTGGGGTATAGCAATCAGCCCCAGCATTTT | TRBJ1-5 | TRBV27 | . | once
CASSRRSYEQYF | TGTGCCAGCAGCCGGAGGTCCTACGAGCAGTACTTC | TRBJ2-7 | TRBV28 | . | .
CASSDAGKNYEQYF | TGCGCCAGCAGTGATGCCGGGAAGAACTACGAGCAGTACTTC | TRBJ2-7 | TRBV10-1 | . | few
CASSKTGATDTQYF | TGTGCCAGCAGTAAGACAGGGGCCACAGATACGCAGTATTTT | TRBJ2-3 | TRBV2 | TRBD1 | .
CASSDEGLGGRTEAFF | TGTGCCAGCTCAGACGAGGGATTGGGAGGGAGGACTGAAGCTTTCTTT | TRBJ1-1 | TRBV18 | . | once
CASKEDGGDTQYF | TGTGCCAGTAAGGAGGACGGCGGAGATACGCAGTATTTT | TRBJ2-3 | TRBV19 | . | .
CSASIRTGGNYGYTF | TGCAGTGCTAGTATCCGGACAGGGGGGAACTATGGCTACACCTTC | TRBJ1-2 | TRBV20-1 | TRBD1 | .
CASSRLAYQETQYF | TGTGCCAGCAGCCGTCTAGCTTACCAAGAGACCCAGTACTTC | TRBJ2-5 | TRBV7-8 | . | .
CASSTGQGGGNTIYF | TGCGCCAGCAGCACCGGACAGGGAGGAGGAAACACCATATATTTT | TRBJ1-3 | TRBV5-1 | TRBD1 | .
CSVEDPSRGGYTF | TGCAGCGTTGAAGATCCGTCCAGGGGTGGCTACACCTTC | TRBJ1-2 | TRBV29-1 | . | once
CASSFGGFEAFF | TGTGCCAGCAGTTTTGGGGGGTTTGAAGCTTTCTTT | TRBJ1-1 | TRBV12-3/TRBV12-4 | . | few
CASSYFQGADTEAFF | TGTGCCAGCAGTTACTTCCAGGGGGCAGACACTGAAGCTTTCTTT | TRBJ1-1 | TRBV6-5 | TRBD1 | .
CASRPQGGNYGYTF | TGTGCCAGCAGACCACAGGGGGGGAACTATGGCTACACCTTC | TRBJ1-2 | TRBV6-6 | TRBD1 | .
CASRKRGYNEQFF | TGTGCCAGCAGGAAAAGGGGATACAATGAGCAGTTCTTC | TRBJ2-1 | TRBV27 | . | .
CASSSSNGNRAQHF | TGTGCCAGCAGCTCCTCCAACGGGAATAGGGCCCAGCATTTT | TRBJ1-5 | TRBV7-9 | . | .
CASSIVPQGAVYGYTF | TGTGCCAGTAGTATAGTCCCGCAGGGGGCCGTGTATGGCTACACCTTC | TRBJ1-2 | TRBV19 | TRBD1 | .
CASSRKRETTETQYF | TGTGCCAGCAGCCGGAAGCGGGAGACTACGGAGACCCAGTACTTC | TRBJ2-5 | TRBV14 | TRBD2 | .
CASSLSDTASNEQYF | TGCGCCAGCAGCTTGTCCGACACTGCGAGCAACGAGCAGTACTTC | TRBJ2-7 | TRBV5-1 | . | .
CASSLRGELFF | TGTGCCAGCTCACTCAGAGGGGAGCTGTTTTTT | TRBJ2-2 | TRBV18 | . | few
CASSQDLSNFYEQYF | TGCGCCAGCAGCCAAGATTTGAGTAACTTCTACGAGCAGTACTTC | TRBJ2-7 | TRBV4-3 | . | once
CASWDNSYNSPLHF | TGTGCCAGCTGGGACAACTCCTATAATTCACCCCTCCACTTT | TRBJ1-6 | TRBV28 | . | .
CASSQVGENTEAFF | TGTGCCAGCAGCCAAGTGGGCGAGAACACTGAAGCTTTCTTT | TRBJ1-1 | TRBV3-1/TRBV3-2 | . | once
CASRLAGGTDTQYF | TGTGCCAGTAGGCTAGCGGGAGGAACAGATACGCAGTATTTT | TRBJ2-3 | TRBV19 | TRBD2 | .